This T cell receptor beta chain comes out of a study of blood T cell repertoires in COVID-19. This CDR3 has 17 residues. With 6 bases clipped from V and 0 bases from J, the junction kept 8 bases outside the gene matches. Germline loops: CDR1 WNHNN, CDR2 SYGVQD (reference sequence). Assay: immunoSEQ multiplex PCR; the TCRdb copy retains only in-frame clones and omits some. The repertoire has about 99,000 clones, 91% of them found once; the top ten carry roughly 6%. The sequence was obtained from a human donor in a cohort sampled during active COVID-19. Sequenced sample: peripheral blood. The chain combines TRBV10-1 with TRBJ2-3; 11 positions match TRBD2. CDR3 coding DNA: TGCGCCAGCAGCCCCGGGACTAGCGGACCGAGCACAGATACGCAGTATTTT. Its translation: CASSPGTSGPSTDTQYF.